This T cell receptor beta chain was recorded in a study of blood T cells in healthy people across ages. Study-wide points: It was the long-lived donors that had more naive CD4+ cells and higher diversity than aged donors. Diversity estimates from one million T cells were considered underestimates.

The sample holds a few counts of this clonotype. Its specificity is unknown. V lost 5 bases to trimming and J lost 4 bases; unmatched junction nucleotides: 5. The CDR3 is made up of 14 amino acids. Germline CDR1 GTSNPN, CDR2 SVGIG (reference sequence). A J-beta primer mix and a sample-barcoded 5' primer were used in a second PCR of roughly 7 to 12 cycles. Any given sample supplied a minimum of 2.5 million CDR3-containing paired-end reads. TCRdb processed the 5' RACE reads anew with MiXCR; each CDR3 protein has one entry. The sample has 550,000 to 800,000 distinct CDR3 sequences; 32% are singletons. Per sample, a minimum of 6.5 million PBMCs were isolated.

This TCR came from a woman of 80 years or more in good health. The genes are TRBV30 and TRBJ2-2; 9 bases are shared with TRBD1. Sequenced sample: blood. The CDR3 sequence: CAWWDRAGTGELFF. CDR3 in DNA: TGTGCCTGGTGGGACAGGGCGGGCACCGGGGAGCTGTTTTTT.